This is a list of T cell receptor beta chains from one sample in a study of T cell responses to AZD1222 COVID-19 vaccine. Using immunoSEQ multiplex PCR, the repertoire was profiled, and TCRdb retains in-frame clones only, with some absent. This sample has over 130,000 clones, with about nine tenths found just once. Sequencing was performed on peripheral blood, taken on day 0 of AZD1222 vaccination. Source of these receptors: an adult in good health. The CDR3 runs from the conserved cysteine through the conserved F or W. Fields, in order: clone size, J gene, V gene, D gene, CDR3 length, CDR3 protein, CDR3 DNA. D genes are given only for firm matches. Clone sizes are given selectively: once, few, many, or a class where the clone is expanded.

NA TRBJ2-1 TRBV7-9 TRBD2 13 CASSAGLAGGQFF TGTGCCAGCAGCGCGGGACTAGCGGGAGGGCAGTTCTTC
NA TRBJ2-4 TRBV2 NA 15 CASRLDRWGENIQYF TGTGCCAGCAGACTCGACAGGTGGGGCGAGAACATTCAGTACTTC
NA TRBJ1-2 TRBV10-3 TRBD1 14 CAIRGDREAAGYTF TGTGCCATCAGGGGGGACAGGGAGGCCGCTGGCTACACCTTC
NA TRBJ2-1 TRBV18 NA 15 CASSTNPSSYNEQFF TGTGCCAGCTCAACGAACCCCAGCTCCTACAATGAGCAGTTCTTC
NA TRBJ1-1 TRBV5-1 NA 15 CASSLWKTRDTEAFF TGCGCCAGCAGCTTGTGGAAGACCCGGGACACTGAAGCTTTCTTT
NA TRBJ2-5 TRBV15 NA 14 CATSRDQGKETQYF TGTGCCACCAGCAGAGATCAGGGGAAAGAGACCCAGTACTTC
NA TRBJ1-2 TRBV2 NA 14 CASSVVGTVIGYTF TGTGCCAGCAGTGTGGTCGGGACGGTCATTGGCTACACCTTC
NA TRBJ1-2 TRBV30 NA 13 CAWDKSYAYGYTF TGTGCCTGGGACAAAAGCTATGCCTATGGCTACACCTTC
NA TRBJ2-7 TRBV29-1 TRBD2 12 CSAGTSPYEQYF TGCAGCGCCGGGACTAGTCCCTACGAGCAGTACTTC
NA TRBJ1-2 TRBV5-4 NA 14 CASSLSGVGYGYTF TGTGCCAGCAGCTTGTCCGGCGTAGGTTATGGCTACACCTTC
NA TRBJ2-7 TRBV28 TRBD1 15 CASRATGVRWDEQYF TGTGCCAGCAGGGCGACAGGGGTAAGATGGGACGAGCAGTACTTC
NA TRBJ1-1 TRBV6-1 NA 15 CASSEGVLGNTEAFF TGTGCCAGCAGTGAAGGGGTCTTAGGGAATACTGAAGCTTTCTTT
NA TRBJ1-1 TRBV30 NA 14 CAWNGRSMNTEAFF TGTGCCTGGAACGGCAGGTCCATGAACACTGAAGCTTTCTTT
NA TRBJ2-2 TRBV6-5 NA 15 CASSLSREGTGELFF TGTGCCAGCAGTTTGTCCCGAGAGGGCACCGGGGAGCTGTTTTTT
NA TRBJ2-1 TRBV7-9 TRBD1 16 CASSLTGAPSYNEQFF TGTGCCAGCAGCTTAACAGGGGCCCCTTCCTACAATGAGCAGTTCTTC
NA TRBJ1-5 TRBV27 NA 14 CASSRTYSNQPQHF TGTGCCAGCAGCAGAACGTATAGCAATCAGCCCCAGCATTTT
NA TRBJ1-4 TRBV3-1/TRBV3-2 NA 16 CASSQAVAATNEKLFF TGTGCCAGCAGCCAAGCGGTAGCGGCAACTAATGAAAAACTGTTTTTT
NA TRBJ1-2 TRBV19 NA 15 CASSTRERANYGYTF TGTGCCAGTAGTACCCGCGAAAGGGCTAACTATGGCTACACCTTC
NA TRBJ2-3 TRBV7-9 NA 11 CASSSADTQYF TGTGCCAGCAGCTCGGCGGATACGCAGTATTTT
NA TRBJ2-7 TRBV10-3 TRBD2 15 CAISPGTSGGYEQYF TGTGCCATCAGCCCTGGGACTAGCGGAGGGTACGAGCAGTACTTC
NA TRBJ2-3 TRBV3-1/TRBV3-2 NA 14 CASSQFSRGSAQYF TGTGCCAGCAGCCAATTTAGTCGGGGTTCAGCGCAGTATTTT
NA TRBJ2-2 TRBV5-1 TRBD2 17 CASRKRLAGLNTGELFF TGCGCCAGCAGGAAAAGACTAGCAGGTTTGAACACCGGGGAGCTGTTTTTT
NA TRBJ2-5 TRBV11-1 NA 14 CASSPREVGETQYF TGTGCCAGCAGCCCGCGCGAGGTGGGGGAGACCCAGTACTTC
NA TRBJ1-2 TRBV6-5 NA 14 CASSLFHGRDGYTF TGTGCCAGCAGTTTATTTCATGGCCGCGATGGCTACACCTTC
NA TRBJ2-1 TRBV2 NA 14 CASGDFLVYNEQFF TGTGCCAGCGGGGACTTTCTGGTCTACAATGAGCAGTTCTTC
NA TRBJ1-2 TRBV5-1 TRBD1 13 CASSSGTDYGYTF TGCGCCAGCAGCTCAGGGACAGACTATGGCTACACCTTC
NA TRBJ1-2 TRBV13 NA 16 CASSPWTPRPTSGYTF TGTGCCAGCAGCCCCTGGACCCCCCGTCCGACGAGCGGCTACACCTTC
NA TRBJ2-3 TRBV5-5 NA 16 CASSFGELPSTDTQYF TGTGCCAGCAGCTTCGGGGAGTTACCTAGCACAGATACGCAGTATTTT
NA TRBJ1-1 TRBV28 TRBD1 13 CASSSPGQGKAFF TGTGCCAGCAGCTCACCGGGACAGGGCAAAGCTTTCTTT
NA TRBJ1-1 TRBV2 TRBD1 13 CASRDRGGTEAFF TGTGCCAGCAGGGACAGGGGAGGAACTGAAGCTTTCTTT
NA TRBJ1-2 TRBV19 TRBD1 12 CASYRGIYGYTF TGTGCCAGTTACAGGGGTATCTATGGCTACACCTTC
NA TRBJ1-2 TRBV14 NA 13 CASSLQVGYGYTF TGTGCCAGCAGCCTTCAAGTAGGCTATGGCTACACCTTC
NA TRBJ1-3 TRBV9 NA 13 CASSVDIGNTIYF TGTGCCAGCAGCGTAGACATTGGAAACACCATATATTTT
NA TRBJ2-2 TRBV6-6 TRBD2 16 CASSYRLARDTGELFF TGTGCCAGCAGTTACCGACTAGCTCGGGACACCGGGGAGCTGTTTTTT
NA TRBJ1-1 TRBV15 NA 17 CATSRDPGAALHTEAFF TGTGCCACCAGCAGAGACCCCGGGGCAGCCTTACACACTGAAGCTTTCTTT
few TRBJ1-6 TRBV27 NA 16 CASSLVGNSYNSPLHF TGTGCCAGCAGTTTAGTGGGTAACTCCTATAATTCACCCCTCCACTTT
NA TRBJ1-4 TRBV7-9 NA 13 CASSLVGRVKLFF TGTGCCAGCAGCTTAGTTGGCAGGGTAAAACTGTTTTTT
NA TRBJ1-6 TRBV28 NA 15 CASSFRQNYNSPLHF TGTGCCAGCAGTTTCCGACAGAACTATAATTCACCCCTCCACTTT
NA TRBJ2-3 TRBV4-1 NA 15 CASSQEGLLRDTQYF TGCGCCAGCAGCCAAGAGGGACTTCTTCGGGATACGCAGTATTTT
once TRBJ2-7 TRBV5-6 NA 13 CASSLGSEYEQYF TGTGCCAGCAGCTTGGGCAGCGAGTACGAGCAGTACTTC